The entry that follows covers one T cell receptor (beta chain) sequence. Its antigen remains unidentified. Survey level was the resolution at which the v3.0 immunoSEQ assay ran. Using immunoSEQ multiplex PCR, the repertoire was profiled, and TCRdb retains in-frame clones only, with some absent. Of 35,000 to 40,000 clones in the sample, 85% to 95% are singletons; the top ten hold 3.6%. This record comes from a study of long-term antiretroviral therapy in people with HIV. V lost 0 bases and J lost 1, with 13 bases in between. The CDR3 totals 16 residues. CDR1 is LNHNV, CDR2 YYDKDF, per germline (reference sequence). Regarding the study as a whole: It was observed that HIV repertoires exhibited narrower CDR3 length ranges than controls.

This clonotype was obtained from a woman between 50 and 59 years old with HIV. Sequencing was performed on unsorted PBMCs, taken 4.1 years after starting antiretroviral therapy. This chain joins TRBV15 and TRBJ2-7; unclear D gene. The CDR3 region is CATSRDRSASSYEQYF. The CDR3 bases are TGTGCCACCAGCAGAGATAGGTCAGCCTCTTCCTACGAGCAGTACTTC.